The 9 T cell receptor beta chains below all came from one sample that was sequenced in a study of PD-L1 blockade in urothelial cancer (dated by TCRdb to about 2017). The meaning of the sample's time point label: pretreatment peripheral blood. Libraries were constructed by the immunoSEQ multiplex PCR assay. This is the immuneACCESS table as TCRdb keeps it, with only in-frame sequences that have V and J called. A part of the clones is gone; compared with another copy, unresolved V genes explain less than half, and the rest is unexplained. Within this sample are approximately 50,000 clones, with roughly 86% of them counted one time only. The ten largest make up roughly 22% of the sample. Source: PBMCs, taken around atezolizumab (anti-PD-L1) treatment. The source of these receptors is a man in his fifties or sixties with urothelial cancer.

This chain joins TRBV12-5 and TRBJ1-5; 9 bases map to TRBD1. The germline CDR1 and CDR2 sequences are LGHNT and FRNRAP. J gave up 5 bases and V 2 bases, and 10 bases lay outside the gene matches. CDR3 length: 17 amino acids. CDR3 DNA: TGTGCTAGTGGTTTGCCAACCGGGACAGGGATCGATCAGCCCCAGCATTTT. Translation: CASGLPTGTGIDQPQHF.

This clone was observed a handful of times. Here the CDR3 reads CASSDGTSNQPQHF. CDR3 in DNA: TGTGCCAGCAGCGATGGGACATCTAATCAGCCCCAGCATTTT. The chain joins TRBV5-4 to TRBJ1-5; possibly TRBD1 for D (6 bases). The CDR3 totals 14 residues. V lost 4 bases to trimming and J lost 4 bases, with 12 bases between them. Per the germline V gene, CDR1 is SGHNT and CDR2 is YYREEE (reference sequence).

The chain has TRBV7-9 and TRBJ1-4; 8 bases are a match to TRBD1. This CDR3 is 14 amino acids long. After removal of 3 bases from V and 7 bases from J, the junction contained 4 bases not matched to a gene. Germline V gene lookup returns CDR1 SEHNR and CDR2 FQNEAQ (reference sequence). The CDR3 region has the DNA TGTGCCAGCAGCTTTGGACAGGGTGGTGAAAAACTGTTTTTT. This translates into CASSFGQGGEKLFF.

CDR3 nucleotide sequence: TGTGCCAGCAGTCCACCGGCAGGGTTTAACTATGGCTACACCTTC. Amino acid sequence: CASSPPAGFNYGYTF. The genes are TRBV5-4 and TRBJ1-2; possibly TRBD1 for D (5 bases). V lost 5 bases and J lost 1, with 15 bases in between. In germline, CDR1 is SGHNT, CDR2 YYREEE (reference sequence). The CDR3 has 15 residues.

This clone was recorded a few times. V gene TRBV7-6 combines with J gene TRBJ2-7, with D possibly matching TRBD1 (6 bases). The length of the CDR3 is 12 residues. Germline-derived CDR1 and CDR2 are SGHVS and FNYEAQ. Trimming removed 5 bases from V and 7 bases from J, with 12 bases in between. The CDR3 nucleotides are TGTGCCAGCAGCCGAGAGGGGGATGAGCAGTACTTC. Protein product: CASSREGDEQYF.

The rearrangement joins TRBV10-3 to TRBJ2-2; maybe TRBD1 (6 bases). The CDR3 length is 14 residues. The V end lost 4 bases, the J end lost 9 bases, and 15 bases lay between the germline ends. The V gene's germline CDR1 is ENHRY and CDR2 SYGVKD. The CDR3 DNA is TGTGCCATCAGTGGACAGGCCGTCCCTTGGGAGCTGTTTTTT. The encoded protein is CAISGQAVPWELFF.

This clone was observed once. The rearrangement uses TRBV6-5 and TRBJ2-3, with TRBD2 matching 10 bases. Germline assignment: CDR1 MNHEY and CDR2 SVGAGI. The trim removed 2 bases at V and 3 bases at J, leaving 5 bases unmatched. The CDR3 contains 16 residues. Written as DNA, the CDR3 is TGTGCCAGCAGTTACAACCTAGCGGGAGTAACAGATACGCAGTATTTT. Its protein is CASSYNLAGVTDTQYF.

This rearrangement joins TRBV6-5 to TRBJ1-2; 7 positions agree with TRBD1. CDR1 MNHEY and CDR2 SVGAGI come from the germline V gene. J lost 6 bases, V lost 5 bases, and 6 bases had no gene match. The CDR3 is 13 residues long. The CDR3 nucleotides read TGTGCCAGCAGTGCACAGGGGATAGATGGCTACACCTTC. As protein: CASSAQGIDGYTF.

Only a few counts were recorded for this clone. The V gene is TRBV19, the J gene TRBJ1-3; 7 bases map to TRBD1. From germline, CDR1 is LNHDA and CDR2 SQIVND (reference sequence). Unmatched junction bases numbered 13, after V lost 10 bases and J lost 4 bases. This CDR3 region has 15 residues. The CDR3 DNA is TGTGCCACCAACCTGGACAGGTCGTCGGGAAACACCATATATTTT. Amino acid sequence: CATNLDRSSGNTIYF.